This T cell receptor (beta chain) was obtained from a study of blood T cell repertoires in COVID-19. Overall study context: Samples came from the United States, Italy and Spain, spanning acute and convalescent COVID-19. T cells, B-cell-depleted T cells, or PBMCs supplied cDNA or gDNA.

Per the study methods: Scientists estimated how many nucleated cells there were by amplifying reference gene primers. TCRdb's table, derived via immunoSEQ multiplex PCR, lists solely in-frame clones and lacks some. The V and J calls and clone size are taken from that table; D and trimming were inferred from the DNA. The sample includes fewer than 70,000 clones, more than 80% of them seen just once. CDR1 and CDR2 from the germline V gene are SGHTA and FQGNSA. The CDR3 runs to 14 residues. V lost 3 bases and J 0 bases, leaving 8 bases between the germline ends. This rearrangement joins TRBV7-2 to TRBJ2-5; a weak D match, TRBD2 (5 bases). The clonotype comes from a man in his forties or fifties with acute or convalescent COVID-19. Source material: peripheral blood. The CDR3 region has the DNA TGTGCCAGCAGCTTGCAGCGGAACCAAGAGACCCAGTACTTC. Its protein is CASSLQRNQETQYF. The variable domain in full, with the rest retrieved from reference TRBV7-2 and TRBJ2-5, is GAGVSQSPSNKVTEKGKDVELRCDPISGHTALYWYRQSLGQGLEFLIYFQGNSAPDKSGLPSDRFSAERTGGSVSTLTIQRTQQEDSAVYLCASSLQRNQETQYFGPGTRLLVL.